This entry concerns a single T cell receptor (beta chain). Its cognate antigen is unknown. The CDR3 totals 15 residues. Germline loops: CDR1 SEHNR, CDR2 FQNEAQ (reference sequence). Using triplicate sorts, 300,000 cells were collected each time from every CD8+ T cell subset. Phenotypically, naive CD8+ T cells corresponded to CD45RO-CCR7+CD27+CD95-. The data derive from a study of CXCR3-negative and CXCR3-positive naive CD8 T cells. Findings and limits, study-wide: Naive CXCR3-negative cells resembled naive CXCR3-positive cells in TRBV-TRBJ usage; memory cells differed. The TRB CDR3s that CXCR3-positive naive cells carried were more hydrophobic than those of CXCR3-negative naive cells.

The authors prepared UMI-labeled TRB cDNA libraries by 5' RACE. TCRdb re-called the 5' RACE reads, yielding one record per CDR3 amino acid sequence without DNA. Its clone listing holds about 80,000 distinct CDR3 sequences. Sequenced: naive CXCR3- CD8+ T cells from blood. Sample subset: CD45RO-CCR7+CD27+CD95- naive CD8+ T cells lacking CXCR3 (TNR3-). The receptor's source is a human donor in good health. Some clones in this sample may be carry-over from other donors' samples. The genes are TRBV7-9 and TRBJ2-3; TCRdb's assignment of TRBD1 cannot be checked, as there is no DNA. CDR3 residues: CASSVSRGSTDTQYF.